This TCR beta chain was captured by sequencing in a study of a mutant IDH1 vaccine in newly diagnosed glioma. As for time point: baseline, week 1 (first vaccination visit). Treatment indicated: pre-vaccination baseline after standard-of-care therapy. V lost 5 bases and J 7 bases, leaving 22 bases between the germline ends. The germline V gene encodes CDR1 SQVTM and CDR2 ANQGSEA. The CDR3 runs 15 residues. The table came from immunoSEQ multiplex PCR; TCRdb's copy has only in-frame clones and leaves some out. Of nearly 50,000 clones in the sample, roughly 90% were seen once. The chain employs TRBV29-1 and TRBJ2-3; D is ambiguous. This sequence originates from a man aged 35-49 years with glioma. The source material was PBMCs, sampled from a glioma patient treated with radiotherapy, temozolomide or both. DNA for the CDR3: TGCAGCGTTTCAACCACAATGTACACGGAGAATACGCAGTATTTT. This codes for CSVSTTMYTENTQYF.